The clone carrying this T cell receptor (beta chain) was detected a few times. Its antigen remains unknown. This sample was included in a study of cytomegalovirus exposure and HLA in healthy donors. Findings and caveats of the study: Associated with HLA alleles at 0.05 false discovery rate in a later analysis were 17,000 or so TCR beta sequences. Prediction of most subjects' HLA-A and HLA-B alleles by TCR beta sequences was reportedly accurate. Overall, roughly 150 TCR beta chains were annotated as cytomegalovirus-associated.

This CDR3 comprises 15 residues. V shed 5 bases and J 1 base; nucleotides not matched to a gene: 8. Germline CDR1 reads SGHNT; CDR2 reads YYREEE (reference sequence). PCR primers comprised 60 Vbeta and 13 Jbeta primers. TCRdb's table, derived via immunoSEQ multiplex PCR, lists solely in-frame clones and lacks some. The sample holds 60,000 to 70,000 clones; 79% are singletons and the top ten take 2.5% to 3.5%. The chain combines TRBV5-4 with TRBJ1-1, with TRBD1 identical over 7 bases. Sequenced sample: PBMCs. This clonotype was obtained from a woman in her 30s in good health and CMV-seronegative. The CDR3 here is CASRPDRVTNTEAFF. DNA for the CDR3: TGTGCCAGCAGGCCAGACAGGGTAACGAACACTGAAGCTTTCTTT.